The 30 T cell receptor beta chains reported below all come from one sample, sequenced in a study of T cell repertoires in cytomegalovirus infection. TCRdb analysed the reads with MiXCR anew, one entry per CDR3 protein. The sample holds under 130,000 distinct CDR3 sequences, 35% to 50% seen once. Their antigens remain unidentified. The sequencing used CD8+ T cells from cultured PBMCs, collected from culture after CMV antigen stimulation. The source is a human donor in good health (CMV status not recorded). Some clones in this sample may be carry-over from other donors' samples.

The chain is built from TRBV5-4 and TRBJ1-4; the D is unclear. The ends were cut back, 3 bases at V and 8 bases at J, with 11 bases in the middle. This CDR3 has 13 residues. In germline, CDR1 is SGHNT, CDR2 YYREEE (reference sequence). CDR3 loop: CASSWGPDEKLFF. The CDR3 DNA follows: TGTGCCAGCAGCTGGGGTCCCGACGAAAAACTGTTTTTT.

This clonotype was seen repeatedly, ten times or more. The chain uses TRBV28 and TRBJ2-7; TRBD1 aligns across 11 bases. V gave up 5 bases and J gave up 5 bases; unmatched junction bases: 11. This CDR3 contains 16 residues. Germline CDR1 and CDR2: MDHEN and SYDVKM. The CDR3 loop is CASSPTSGTGGNEQYF. For the CDR3, the DNA is TGTGCCAGCAGTCCGACATCCGGGACAGGGGGGAACGAGCAGTACTTC.

This clonotype has just one count. The chain is built from TRBV2 and TRBJ2-3, with D possibly called TRBD1 or TRBD2 (5 bases each). The CDR3 contains 15 residues. CDR1 is SNHLY and CDR2 is FYNNEI in the germline V gene. V lost 7 bases and J lost 4, with 18 bases in between. The CDR3 DNA reads TGTGCCAGCAACGGGGCCGTTGTAATAGCAGATACGCAGTATTTT. As protein: CASNGAVVIADTQYF.

The chain carries TRBV5-6 and TRBJ2-1; the D is unclear. Germline loops: CDR1 SGHDT, CDR2 YYEEEE. With 2 bases removed from V and 0 bases from J, the gap between germline ends came to 15 bases. The CDR3 covers 17 residues. CDR3 loop: CASSFVRQAFSYNEQFF. CDR3 DNA: TGTGCCAGCAGCTTCGTCCGGCAGGCCTTCTCCTACAATGAGCAGTTCTTC.

The table lists this clonotype with many counts. J is TRBJ2-7 and V is TRBV2; D call uncertain. With 4 bases removed from V and 5 bases from J, the gap between germline ends came to 18 bases. This CDR3 contains 15 residues. Germline lookup yields CDR1 SNHLY and CDR2 FYNNEI. CDR3 loop: CASSAGLRAVDEQYF. The CDR3, as DNA: TGTGCCAGCAGTGCCGGCTTAAGGGCCGTCGACGAGCAGTACTTC.

The chain employs TRBV4-1 and TRBJ2-3; 9 bases are a match to TRBD2. V shed 0 bases and J 6 bases; nucleotides not matched to a gene: 10. This CDR3 is 17 amino acids long. From germline, CDR1 is MGHRA and CDR2 YSYEKL. CDR3 nucleotides: TGCGCCAGCAGCCAAGATCGGGGGACTAGCTATTTCGATACGCAGTATTTT. It encodes CASSQDRGTSYFDTQYF.

This clonotype was seen only a few times. The chain uses TRBV3-1 and TRBJ1-1; D is possibly TRBD1 (5 bases). This CDR3 comprises 15 residues. Per germline, CDR1 LGHDT and CDR2 YNNKEL (reference sequence). V gave up 6 bases and J gave up 6 bases, with 20 bases separating them. The CDR3 here is CASSPNSQGFAEAFF. In nucleotides, the CDR3 is TGTGCCAGCAGTCCCAATAGCCAGGGCTTTGCTGAAGCTTTCTTT.

This clonotype was recorded a few times. J is TRBJ2-4 and V is TRBV18, with 12 positions matching TRBD1. J lost 2 bases, V lost 6 bases, and 8 bases had no gene match. The CDR3 length is 17 residues. Germline V gene sequence: CDR1 KGHSH, CDR2 LQKENI. The CDR3 spells CASSPGGQGATKNIQYF. In nucleotides, the CDR3 is TGTGCCAGCTCCCCCGGGGGACAGGGGGCTACCAAAAACATTCAGTACTTC.

The V and J genes are TRBV7-9 and TRBJ2-3, with 8 bases identical to TRBD1. CDR1 is SEHNR, CDR2 FQNEAQ, per germline (reference sequence). This CDR3 is built from 17 residues. The V and J ends lost 5 bases and 3 bases, in that order; junction bases with no gene match: 13. The CDR3 DNA follows: TGTGCCAGCAGCGGCCCGGAAAGACAGGGGAAAACAGATACGCAGTATTTT. Translating it yields CASSGPERQGKTDTQYF.

The table lists this clonotype with a few counts. The V call is TRBV15, the J call TRBJ2-1, with 7 bases aligning to TRBD1. The CDR3 has 19 residues. The germline V gene encodes CDR1 LNHNV and CDR2 YYDKDF (reference sequence). The V segment lost 3 bases and the J segment 4 bases; nucleotides outside the gene matches: 18. The CDR3 nucleotides read TGTGCCACCAGCAGGGTCTCTAATTCTCTGACAGGGTCATACAATGAGCAGTTCTTC. Its protein product is CATSRVSNSLTGSYNEQFF.

V gene TRBV7-2 combines with J gene TRBJ1-1; D may be TRBD1 (6 bases). The germline gives CDR1 SGHTA, CDR2 FQGNSA. The ends were cut back, 8 bases at V and 0 bases at J, with 10 bases in the middle. This CDR3 has 13 amino acids. This CDR3 is CASPGGLNTEAFF. The DNA of the CDR3 is TGTGCCAGCCCTGGGGGCCTGAACACTGAAGCTTTCTTT.

This clonotype has only a few counts. A single base separates this from a much larger clone, so it may be a read error. The gene calls are TRBV2 and TRBJ2-2; D call uncertain. The V gene's germline CDR1 is SNHLY and CDR2 FYNNEI. This CDR3 is built from 12 residues. The chain's CDR3 is CVDQRDTGELFF. For the CDR3, the DNA is TGTGTCGACCAAAGGGACACCGGGGAGCTGTTTTTT.

This clonotype has only a few counts. V is TRBV5-6 and J is TRBJ1-3, with TRBD1 matching over 7 bases. Trimming removed 3 bases from V and 3 bases from J; junction bases left unmatched: 15. CDR3 length: 18 amino acids. In germline, CDR1 is SGHDT, CDR2 YYEEEE. The CDR3 sequence is CASSSAGTEGWSGNTIYF. CDR3 in DNA: TGTGCCAGCAGCTCCGCCGGGACAGAAGGATGGAGTGGAAACACCATATATTTT. The entire variable domain, with the rest obtained from reference TRBV5-6 and TRBJ1-3, is as follows: DAGVTQSPTHLIKTRGQQVTLRCSPKSGHDTVSWYQQALGQGPQFIFQYYEEEERQRGNFPDRFSGHQFPNYSSELNVNALLLGDSALYLCASSSAGTEGWSGNTIYFGEGSWLTVV.

The table lists this clonotype with a few counts. The rearrangement links TRBV7-2 to TRBJ1-1; D not certain. The CDR3 is made up of 15 amino acids. Looked up from germline, CDR1 is SGHTA and CDR2 is FQGNSA. V lost 5 bases and J 0 bases, leaving 13 bases between the germline ends. CDR3 nucleotides: TGTGCCAGCAGCACTCGACACGATATGAACACTGAAGCTTTCTTT. Protein product: CASSTRHDMNTEAFF.

This clonotype was seen at least ten times. The J gene is TRBJ2-7, the V gene TRBV7-2; possibly TRBD1 for D (5 bases). This CDR3 has 16 amino acids. Looked up from germline, CDR1 is SGHTA and CDR2 is FQGNSA. Trimming removed 4 bases from V and 2 bases from J, with 18 bases in between. The DNA of the CDR3 is TGTGCCAGCAGCTCCACCCTTACAGGTCAACCCTACGAGCAGTACTTC. This codes for CASSSTLTGQPYEQYF.

CDR3 amino acids: CASGQMNTEAFF. Here the CDR3 DNA reads TGTGCCAGCGGACAGATGAACACTGAAGCTTTCTTT. The V and J genes are TRBV6-6 and TRBJ1-1; D is possibly TRBD1 (6 bases). The ends were cut back, 8 bases at V and 0 bases at J, with 7 bases in the middle. The CDR3 sequence is 12 residues long. The V gene's germline CDR1 is MNHNY and CDR2 SVGAGI (reference sequence).

This clonotype was picked up a small number of times. This chain joins TRBV12-5 and TRBJ1-2; D gene ambiguous. CDR1 LGHNT and CDR2 FRNRAP come from the germline V gene. V was cut by 7 bases and J by 7 bases, with 19 bases left in between. The CDR3 totals 14 residues. The CDR3 bases are TGTGCTAGTGATACGGACGACGGCGTAGGTGGCTACACCTTC. It codes for CASDTDDGVGGYTF.

The J gene is TRBJ2-2, the V gene TRBV11-2; tentative D call: TRBD1 (5 bases). This CDR3 is 15 amino acids long. Germline V gene sequence: CDR1 SGHAT, CDR2 FQNNGV. V gave up 8 bases and J gave up 2 bases, with 15 bases separating them. The chain's CDR3 is CASLNRKQNTGELFF. The CDR3 region has the DNA TGTGCCAGCTTAAACAGGAAACAAAACACCGGGGAGCTGTTTTTT.

The V and J genes are TRBV27 and TRBJ2-7, with no clear D. Germline CDR1 and CDR2: MNHEY and SMNVEV (reference sequence). CDR3 length equals 13 residues. Between the trimmed V and J ends, which lost 4 bases and 3 bases, there was a span of 10 bases. CDR3 residues: CASSYSPDYEQYF. Written as DNA, the CDR3 is TGTGCCAGCAGTTATAGTCCCGACTACGAGCAGTACTTC.

The chain has TRBV9 and TRBJ2-5; no definite D call. This CDR3 has 14 amino acids. Trimming took 0 bases from V and 5 from J, leaving 11 bases between them. Germline CDR1 reads SGDLS; CDR2 reads YYNGEE. Written as DNA, the CDR3 is TGTGCCAGCAGCGTAGAGGCCAGCGTGGAGACCCAGTACTTC. Residues: CASSVEASVETQYF.

The chain recombines TRBV29-1 with TRBJ2-7, with TRBD1 identical over 8 bases. The V segment lost 2 bases and the J segment 2 bases; nucleotides outside the gene matches: 2. The length of the CDR3 is 13 residues. Germline V gene lookup returns CDR1 SQVTM and CDR2 ANQGSEA. CDR3 residues: CSVETRGPYEQYF. The CDR3 nucleotides are TGCAGCGTTGAAACCAGGGGGCCCTACGAGCAGTACTTC.

This clonotype was detected only a few times. The V gene is TRBV7-6, the J gene TRBJ2-3, with 8 bases aligning to TRBD1. Germline CDR1 reads SGHVS; CDR2 reads FNYEAQ. J was trimmed by 4 bases and V by 6 bases; bases with no gene match: 9. This CDR3 comprises 15 residues. DNA of the CDR3: TGTGCCAGCAGAGCCGGGACAGGTCGGGCAGATACGCAGTATTTT. Protein: CASRAGTGRADTQYF.

This clonotype was observed a handful of times. This chain links TRBV7-8 with TRBJ2-3, with 10 bases that match TRBD1. Germline lookup yields CDR1 SGHVS and CDR2 FQNEAQ. V trimming: 5 bases; J trimming: 6 bases; junction bases outside the gene matches: 8. The length of the CDR3 is 15 residues. CDR3 in amino acids: CASSKDRGPGDTQYF. CDR3 nucleotide sequence: TGTGCCAGCAGCAAAGACAGGGGGCCGGGGGATACGCAGTATTTT.

About this clonotype: The CDR3 end shows no conserved phenylalanine or tryptophan, and so a read error is likely. The DNA is omitted, as the CDR3 cannot be located on it reliably, and the CDR3 follows TCRdb's listing. This chain connects TRBV19 to TRBJ1-6; TRBD1 is the table's D call, not checked against the DNA. The germline V gene encodes CDR1 LNHDA and CDR2 SQIVND (reference sequence). The CDR3 is 10 amino acids in total, end residues counted. This chain's CDR3 is CASELGQGPV.

The chain recombines TRBV27 with TRBJ2-1; D remains ambiguous. The CDR3 is made up of 15 amino acids. V shed 2 bases and J shed 0 bases, with 8 bases lying between them. Germline CDR1 and CDR2: MNHEY and SMNVEV (reference sequence). CDR3 DNA sequence: TGTGCCAGCAGTTTAGCCGCAAGCTCCTACAATGAGCAGTTCTTC. Residues: CASSLAASSYNEQFF.

On this clonotype itself: At one end the junction does not follow the germline gene, possibly because of a read error. This chain joins TRBV12-3 or TRBV12-4 and TRBJ1-1; no reliable D call. CDR3 size: 14 residues. DNA of the CDR3: TGTGCCAGCAGTCCCGCGGGGTTGATGTTGGAAGGTTTCTTT. It specifies CASSPAGLMLEGFF.

This clonotype was seen at least ten times. This chain connects TRBV7-8 to TRBJ2-5, with TRBD2 identical over 7 bases. Germline loops: CDR1 SGHVS, CDR2 FQNEAQ. V was clipped by 0 bases and J by 4 bases; unmatched bases: 5. This CDR3 comprises 15 residues. CDR3 sequence (DNA): TGTGCCAGCAGCTTAGCGCTGGCTAGCGGAGAGACCCAGTACTTC. Protein: CASSLALASGETQYF.

This clonotype was recorded a few times. The V call is TRBV2, the J call TRBJ1-5, with D possibly TRBD1 on 6 matching bases. This CDR3 has 15 amino acids. With 5 bases removed from V and 3 bases from J, the gap between germline ends came to 14 bases. Germline values: CDR1 SNHLY, CDR2 FYNNEI. The CDR3 DNA follows: TGTGCCAGCAGTATGAGACAGGCGATCAATCAGCCCCAGCATTTT. It specifies CASSMRQAINQPQHF.

In its sample, this clonotype was seen many times. This chain connects TRBV6-6 to TRBJ2-5, with unresolved D. CDR1 and CDR2 (germline): MNHNY, SVGAGI (reference sequence). This CDR3 region has 12 residues. The V and J ends lost 3 bases and 3 bases respectively, with 5 bases between them. The chain's CDR3 is CASSYLEETQYF. The CDR3 bases are TGTGCCAGCAGTTATTTGGAAGAGACCCAGTACTTC.

CDR3 sequence: CASSSRSGVETQYF. The CDR3 DNA reads as TGTGCCAGCAGCTCCCGGAGCGGGGTTGAGACCCAGTACTTC. The V and J genes are TRBV7-6 and TRBJ2-5; 7 nucleotides line up with TRBD2. Germline CDR1 is SGHVS and CDR2 is FNYEAQ. This CDR3 comprises 14 residues. The trim removed 4 bases at V and 5 bases at J, leaving 7 bases unmatched.